The 11 T cell receptor beta chains reported below all come from one sample, sequenced in a study of blood T cell repertoires in COVID-19. Measured with immunoSEQ multiplex PCR; TCRdb has only the in-frame clones, and not every one. The sample has tens of thousands of clones; over 75% are singletons. Sample: peripheral blood. The source is an older man with COVID-19, enrolled during active disease.

The chain uses TRBV6-2 or TRBV6-3 and TRBJ2-7; 10 nucleotides line up with TRBD2. The V and J ends lost 6 bases and 7 bases, in that order; junction bases with no gene match: 12. The CDR3 consists of 15 residues. Germline CDR1 and CDR2: MNHEY and SVGEGT. CDR3 sequence (DNA): TGTGCCAGCAGCGAGCGGGGGGGGCTCGTTGGGGAGCAGTACTTC. Protein: CASSERGGLVGEQYF.

CDR3 loop: CAWSARTGFFPTEAFF. In DNA form, the CDR3 reads TGTGCCTGGAGTGCCAGGACAGGATTCTTCCCCACTGAAGCTTTCTTT. V and J are TRBV30 and TRBJ1-1; 7 positions agree with TRBD1. Germline V gives CDR1 GTSNPN, CDR2 SVGIG (reference sequence). The CDR3 runs to 16 residues. Trimming took 1 base from V and 4 from J; bases not matched to a gene: 12.

This clone showed up just once. The J gene is TRBJ2-1, the V gene TRBV5-5; no definite D call. CDR1 is SGHKS, CDR2 YYEKEE, per germline (reference sequence). CDR3 length equals 15 residues. Trimming left V 7 bases short and J 0 bases short, with 14 bases between. CDR3 protein: CASFPGFSSYNEQFF. CDR3 nucleotides: TGTGCCAGCTTCCCCGGGTTTTCCTCCTACAATGAGCAGTTCTTC.

The chain is built from TRBV7-2 and TRBJ1-1, with D perhaps TRBD1 (6 bases). Germline CDR1 reads SGHTA; CDR2 reads FQGNSA. CDR3 size: 12 residues. The V end lost 7 bases, the J end lost 7 bases, and 13 bases lay between the germline ends. The CDR3 reads CASTQRGGEAFF. CDR3 bases: TGTGCCAGCACCCAACGAGGGGGTGAAGCTTTCTTT.

This clone was counted once. The gene calls are TRBV7-2 and TRBJ2-2, with a tentative D call TRBD2 (5 bases). CDR3 size: 14 residues. Germline V CDR1 and CDR2: SGHTA, FQGNSA. Trimming took off 2 bases at V and 6 bases at J, with 10 bases between the two ends. CDR3 bases: TGTGCCAGCAGCTTAAATGCGGGCGCCGGGGAGCTGTTTTTT. This sequence encodes CASSLNAGAGELFF. The full variable domain, its missing parts supplied by reference TRBV7-2 and TRBJ2-2, is GAGVSQSPSNKVTEKGKDVELRCDPISGHTALYWYRQSLGQGLEFLIYFQGNSAPDKSGLPSDRFSAERTGGSVSTLTIQRTQQEDSAVYLCASSLNAGAGELFFGEGSRLTVL.

J is TRBJ2-2 and V is TRBV11-2; 10 bases line up with TRBD1. Looked up from germline, CDR1 is SGHAT and CDR2 is FQNNGV. The CDR3 runs 16 residues. Unmatched junction bases numbered 5, after V lost 6 bases and J lost 1 base. CDR3 region: CASRTGGGQNTGELFF. Written as DNA, the CDR3 is TGTGCCAGCAGGACAGGGGGCGGACAGAACACCGGGGAGCTGTTTTTT. Using reference TRBV11-2 and TRBJ2-2 for the parts outside the CDR3, the full variable domain is EAGVAQSPRYKIIEKRQSVAFWCNPISGHATLYWYQQILGQGPKLLIQFQNNGVVDDSQLPKDRFSAERLKGVDSTLKIQPAKLEDSAVYLCASRTGGGQNTGELFFGEGSRLTVL.

The V gene is TRBV6-6, the J gene TRBJ1-1, with D tentatively TRBD1 (5 bases). V was clipped by 7 bases and J by 6 bases, with 24 bases between them. Germline CDR1 and CDR2: MNHNY and SVGAGI (reference sequence). The CDR3 contains 16 residues. The CDR3 sequence: CASNPGGSLRIAEAFF. The CDR3 coding sequence is TGTGCCAGCAACCCGGGGGGGTCCCTCCGAATCGCTGAAGCTTTCTTT.

J is TRBJ1-2 and V is TRBV5-1; D call uncertain. The CDR3 is 14 residues long. Trimming took 0 bases from V and 7 from J, leaving 13 bases between them. CDR1 is SGHRS and CDR2 is YFSETQ in the germline V gene. The CDR3 DNA reads as TGCGCCAGCAGCTTGGTTACAACAGAGGGTGGCTACACCTTC. It yields the protein CASSLVTTEGGYTF. The full variable domain, rest sourced from reference TRBV5-1 and TRBJ1-2, is KAGVTQTPRYLIKTRGQQVTLSCSPISGHRSVSWYQQTPGQGLQFLFEYFSETQRNKGNFPGRFSGRQFSNSRSEMNVSTLELGDSALYLCASSLVTTEGGYTFGSGTRLTVV.

This clone has more than one count but fewer than ten. The rearrangement links TRBV5-1 to TRBJ1-4, with D maybe TRBD1 (6 bases). Trimming removed 0 bases at V and 8 bases at J, with 8 bases between. Germline CDR1 and CDR2: SGHRS and YFSETQ. The CDR3 runs to 13 residues. This chain's CDR3 is CASSLDRVEKLFF. For the CDR3, the DNA is TGCGCCAGCAGCTTGGACAGGGTGGAAAAACTGTTTTTT.

This chain links TRBV28 with TRBJ1-1, with TRBD1 matching over 7 bases. The junction had 15 bases not matched to a gene; V was cut back by 6 bases and J by 11 bases. The CDR3 spans 14 residues. The germline V gene has CDR1 MDHEN and CDR2 SYDVKM. CDR3 DNA: TGTGCCAGCAGGTCCACAGACAGGGCCCGAACGGCTTTCTTT. It encodes CASRSTDRARTAFF.

The V gene is TRBV7-9, the J gene TRBJ1-2, with 8 bases matching TRBD1. The junction had 2 bases not matched to a gene; V was cut back by 1 base and J by 1 base. CDR3 size: 15 residues. Germline CDR1 SEHNR, CDR2 FQNEAQ (reference sequence). Here the CDR3 DNA reads TGTGCCAGCAGCTTAGGACAGGGGATTAACTATGGCTACACCTTC. Translation gives CASSLGQGINYGYTF.